This T cell receptor beta chain was captured by sequencing in a study of beta chain features in type 1 diabetes. This clone was seen only a few times. Its target is unknown. Since a far larger clone is one base different, this is likely a read error. General study results and limits: A potential influence of HLA type upon TCRB rearrangement remained unresolved herein. A pattern of fewer insertions and more deletions at VDJ junctions was seen in type 1 diabetes patients. Cells with high TCR expression could be over-represented by cDNA sequencing. Type 1 diabetes patients showed a moderate but significant shortening of TCRB CDR3s in all four CD4+ subsets.

Per germline, CDR1 SGHVS and CDR2 FNYEAQ. Trimming cost V 2 bases and J 5 bases, with 4 bases left between them. The CDR3 contains 11 residues. TCRB transcripts that were expressed got sequenced, as all of the isolated RNA had been reverse transcribed. TCRdb keeps only in-frame clones here, not all; method: immunoSEQ multiplex PCR. The data show a few hundred thousand clones, with around a tenth seen just once and approximately 0.55% held by the top ten. The chain uses TRBV7-6 and TRBJ2-7; D gene uncertain. The clonotype was recovered from a man aged 25-45 years with type 1 diabetes. The sample taken for sequencing was central memory CD4+ T cells from blood. CDR3 DNA: TGTGCCAGCAGCTTAACCCACGAGCAGTACTTC. Residues: CASSLTHEQYF.